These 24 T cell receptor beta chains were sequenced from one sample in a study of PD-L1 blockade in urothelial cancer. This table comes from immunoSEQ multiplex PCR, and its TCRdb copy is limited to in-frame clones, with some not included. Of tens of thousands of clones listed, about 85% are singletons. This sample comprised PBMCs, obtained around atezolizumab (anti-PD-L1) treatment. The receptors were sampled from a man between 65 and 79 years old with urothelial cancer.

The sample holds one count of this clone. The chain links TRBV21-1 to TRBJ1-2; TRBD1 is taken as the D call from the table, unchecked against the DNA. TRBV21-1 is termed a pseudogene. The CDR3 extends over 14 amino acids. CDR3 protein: CASSPPPGQGRRTF. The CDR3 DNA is TGTGCCAGCAGCCCCCCCCCGGGACAGGGAAGGAGGACCTTC.

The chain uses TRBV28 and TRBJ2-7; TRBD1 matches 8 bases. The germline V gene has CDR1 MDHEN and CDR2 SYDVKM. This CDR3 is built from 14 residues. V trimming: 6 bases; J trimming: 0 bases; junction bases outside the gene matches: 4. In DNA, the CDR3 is TGTGCCAGCAGCACCACAGGGGGCTCCTACGAGCAGTACTTC. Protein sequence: CASSTTGGSYEQYF.

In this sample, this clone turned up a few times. This chain's CDR3 is CAISPGTGAGANVLTF. CDR3 nucleotide sequence: TGTGCCATCAGTCCCGGGACAGGCGCCGGGGCCAACGTCCTGACTTTC. The chain links TRBV10-3 to TRBJ2-6; 8 bases agree with TRBD1. The junction had 7 bases not matched to a gene; V was cut back by 5 bases and J by 4 bases. The length of the CDR3 is 16 residues. The germline gives CDR1 ENHRY, CDR2 SYGVKD.

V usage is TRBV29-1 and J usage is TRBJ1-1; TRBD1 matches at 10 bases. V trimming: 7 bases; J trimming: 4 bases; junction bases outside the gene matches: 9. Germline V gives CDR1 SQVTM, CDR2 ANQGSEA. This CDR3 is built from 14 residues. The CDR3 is CSADDRGRITEAFF. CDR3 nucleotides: TGCAGCGCAGATGACAGGGGGCGGATCACTGAAGCTTTCTTT.

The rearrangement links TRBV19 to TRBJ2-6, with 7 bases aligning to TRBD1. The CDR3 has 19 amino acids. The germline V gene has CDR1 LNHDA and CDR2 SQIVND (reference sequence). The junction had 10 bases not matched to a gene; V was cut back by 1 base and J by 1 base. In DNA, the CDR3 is TGTGCCAGTAGTATAGCTACCGGGACAGCCTCATCTGGGGCCAACGTCCTGACTTTC. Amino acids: CASSIATGTASSGANVLTF.

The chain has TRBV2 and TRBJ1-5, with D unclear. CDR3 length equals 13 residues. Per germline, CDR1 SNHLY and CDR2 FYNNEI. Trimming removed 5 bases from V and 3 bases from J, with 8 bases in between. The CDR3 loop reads CASSITVNQPQHF. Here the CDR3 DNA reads TGTGCCAGCAGTATCACAGTCAATCAGCCCCAGCATTTT.

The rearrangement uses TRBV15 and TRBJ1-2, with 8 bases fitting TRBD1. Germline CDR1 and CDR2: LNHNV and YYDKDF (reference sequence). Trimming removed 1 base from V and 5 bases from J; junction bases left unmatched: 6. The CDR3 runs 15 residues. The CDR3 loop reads CATSRASGGLYGYTF. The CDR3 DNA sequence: TGTGCCACCAGCAGAGCGTCAGGGGGCTTGTATGGCTACACCTTC. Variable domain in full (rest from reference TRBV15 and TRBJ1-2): DAMVIQNPRYQVTQFGKPVTLSCSQTLNHNVMYWYQQKSSQAPKLLFHYYDKDFNNEADTPDNFQSRRPNTSFCFLDIRSPGLGDTAMYLCATSRASGGLYGYTFGSGTRLTVV.

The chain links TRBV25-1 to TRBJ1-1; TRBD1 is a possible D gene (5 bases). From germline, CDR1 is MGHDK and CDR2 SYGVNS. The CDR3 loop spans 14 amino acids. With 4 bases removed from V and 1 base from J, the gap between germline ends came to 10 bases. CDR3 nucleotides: TGTGCCAGCAGTGGGGGACTGGGGAACACTGAAGCTTTCTTT. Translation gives CASSGGLGNTEAFF.

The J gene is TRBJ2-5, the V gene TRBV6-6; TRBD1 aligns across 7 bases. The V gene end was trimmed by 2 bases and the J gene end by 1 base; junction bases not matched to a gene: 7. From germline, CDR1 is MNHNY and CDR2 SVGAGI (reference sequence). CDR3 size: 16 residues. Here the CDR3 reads CASSYGTAHIQETQYF. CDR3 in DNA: TGTGCCAGCAGTTACGGGACAGCTCACATCCAAGAGACCCAGTACTTC.

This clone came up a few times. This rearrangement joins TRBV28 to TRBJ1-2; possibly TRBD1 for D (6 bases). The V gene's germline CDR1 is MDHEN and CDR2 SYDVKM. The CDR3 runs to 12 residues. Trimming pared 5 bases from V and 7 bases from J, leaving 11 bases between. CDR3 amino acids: CASSHRESGYTF. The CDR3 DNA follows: TGTGCCAGCAGTCACAGGGAAAGTGGCTACACCTTC.

The CDR3 DNA reads TGTGCCAGCTCACCACCGAACAGGGAATACGAGCAGTACTTC. Translation: CASSPPNREYEQYF. The rearrangement links TRBV18 to TRBJ2-7; TRBD1 is a possible D gene (6 bases). Germline assignment: CDR1 KGHSH and CDR2 LQKENI. The CDR3 extends over 14 amino acids. Trimming took 0 bases from V and 4 from J, leaving 10 bases between them.

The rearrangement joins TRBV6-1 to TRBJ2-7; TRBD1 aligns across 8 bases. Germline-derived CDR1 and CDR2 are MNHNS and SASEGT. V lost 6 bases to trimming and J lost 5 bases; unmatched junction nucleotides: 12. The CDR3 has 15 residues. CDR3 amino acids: CASSDPGGANNEQYF. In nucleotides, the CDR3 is TGTGCCAGCAGCGACCCAGGGGGCGCGAACAACGAGCAGTACTTC.

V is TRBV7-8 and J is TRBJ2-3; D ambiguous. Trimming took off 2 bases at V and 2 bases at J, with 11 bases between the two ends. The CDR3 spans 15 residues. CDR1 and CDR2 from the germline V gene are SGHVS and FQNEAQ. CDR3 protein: CASSLYSRDTDTQYF. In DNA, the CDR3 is TGTGCCAGCAGCTTATATAGCCGTGACACAGATACGCAGTATTTT. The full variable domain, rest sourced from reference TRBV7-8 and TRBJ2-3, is GAGVSQSPRYKVAKRGQDVALRCDPISGHVSLFWYQQALGQGPEFLTYFQNEAQLDKSGLPSDRFFAERPEGSVSTLKIQRTQQEDSAVYLCASSLYSRDTDTQYFGPGTRLTVL.

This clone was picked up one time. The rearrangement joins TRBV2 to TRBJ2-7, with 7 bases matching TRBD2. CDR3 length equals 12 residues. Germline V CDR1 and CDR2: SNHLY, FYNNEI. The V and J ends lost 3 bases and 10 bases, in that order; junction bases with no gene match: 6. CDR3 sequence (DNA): TGTGCCAGCAGTGAGGGACGGGAGGCCCAGTACTTC. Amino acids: CASSEGREAQYF.

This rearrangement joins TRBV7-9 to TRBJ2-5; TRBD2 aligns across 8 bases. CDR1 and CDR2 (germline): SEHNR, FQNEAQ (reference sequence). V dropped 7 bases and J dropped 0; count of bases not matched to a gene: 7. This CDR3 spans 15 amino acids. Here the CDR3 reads CASIGTRGYQETQYF. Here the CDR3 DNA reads TGTGCCAGCATCGGGACTAGAGGATACCAAGAGACCCAGTACTTC. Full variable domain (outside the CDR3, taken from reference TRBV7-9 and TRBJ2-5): DTGVSQNPRHKITKRGQNVTFRCDPISEHNRLYWYRQTLGQGPEFLTYFQNEAQLEKSRLLSDRFSAERPKGSFSTLEIQRTEQGDSAMYLCASIGTRGYQETQYFGPGTRLLVL.

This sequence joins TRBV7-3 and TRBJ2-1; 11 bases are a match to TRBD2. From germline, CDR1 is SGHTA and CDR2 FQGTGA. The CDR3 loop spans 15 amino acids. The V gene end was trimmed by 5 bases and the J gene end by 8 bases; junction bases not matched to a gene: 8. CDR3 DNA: TGTGCCAGCAGCGTAGCGGGAGGGCCGGTTGATGAGCAGTTCTTC. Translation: CASSVAGGPVDEQFF. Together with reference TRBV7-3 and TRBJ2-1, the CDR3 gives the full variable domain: GAGVSQTPSNKVTEKGKYVELRCDPISGHTALYWYRQSLGQGPEFLIYFQGTGAADDSGLPNDRFFAVRPEGSVSTLKIQRTERGDSAVYLCASSVAGGPVDEQFFGPGTRLTVL.

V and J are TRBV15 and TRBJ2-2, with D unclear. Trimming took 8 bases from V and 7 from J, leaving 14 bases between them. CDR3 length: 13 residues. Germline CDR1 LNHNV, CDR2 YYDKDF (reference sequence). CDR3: CATSLDFGGELFF. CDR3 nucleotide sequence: TGTGCCACCTCCTTAGATTTCGGCGGGGAGCTGTTTTTT.

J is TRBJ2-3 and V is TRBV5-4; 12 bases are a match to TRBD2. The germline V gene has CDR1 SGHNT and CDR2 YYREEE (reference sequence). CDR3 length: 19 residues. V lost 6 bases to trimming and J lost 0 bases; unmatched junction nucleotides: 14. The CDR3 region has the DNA TGTGCCAGCACCACAGGACTAGCGGGATCTTCCTCTAGCACAGATACGCAGTATTTT. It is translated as CASTTGLAGSSSSTDTQYF. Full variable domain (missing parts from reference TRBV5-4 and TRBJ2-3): ETGVTQSPTHLIKTRGQQVTLRCSSQSGHNTVSWYQQALGQGPQFIFQYYREEENGRGNFPPRFSGLQFPNYSSELNVNALELDDSALYLCASTTGLAGSSSSTDTQYFGPGTRLTVL.

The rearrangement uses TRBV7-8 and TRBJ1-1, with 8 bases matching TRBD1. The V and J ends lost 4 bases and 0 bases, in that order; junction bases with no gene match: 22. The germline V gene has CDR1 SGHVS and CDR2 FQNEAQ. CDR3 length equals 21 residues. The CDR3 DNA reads TGTGCCAGCAGCTCTTGGGACCCCGCCAAACCGGGACAGGCGATGAACACTGAAGCTTTCTTT. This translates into CASSSWDPAKPGQAMNTEAFF.

In nucleotides, the CDR3 is TGCAGCGTTACCGGGACAGGAAACAATGAGCAGTTCTTC. Its translation: CSVTGTGNNEQFF. The V and J genes are TRBV29-1 and TRBJ2-1; the match to TRBD1 covers 8 bases. Trimming removed 5 bases from V and 5 bases from J; junction bases left unmatched: 5. Germline CDR1 is SQVTM and CDR2 is ANQGSEA. This CDR3 comprises 13 residues.

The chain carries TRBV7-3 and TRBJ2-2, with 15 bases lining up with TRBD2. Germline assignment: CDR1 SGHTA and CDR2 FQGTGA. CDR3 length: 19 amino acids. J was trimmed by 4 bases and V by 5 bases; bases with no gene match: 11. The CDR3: CASSPRNRTSGRVTGELFF. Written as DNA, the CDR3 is TGTGCCAGCAGCCCACGCAACAGGACTAGCGGGAGGGTCACCGGGGAGCTGTTTTTT.

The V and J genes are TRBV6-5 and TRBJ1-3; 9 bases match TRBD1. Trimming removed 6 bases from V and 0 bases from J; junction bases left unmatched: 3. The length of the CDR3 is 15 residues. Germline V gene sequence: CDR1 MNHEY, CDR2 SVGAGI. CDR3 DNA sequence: TGTGCCAGCAGACAGGGGGCTCGCTCTGGAAACACCATATATTTT. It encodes CASRQGARSGNTIYF.

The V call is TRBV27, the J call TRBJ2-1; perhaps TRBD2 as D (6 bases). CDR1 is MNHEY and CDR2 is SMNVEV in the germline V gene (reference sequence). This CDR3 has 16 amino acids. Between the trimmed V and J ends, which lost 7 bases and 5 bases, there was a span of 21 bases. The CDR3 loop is CASKRPTQGLDNEQFF. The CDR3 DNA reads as TGTGCCAGCAAACGACCGACCCAGGGACTCGACAATGAGCAGTTCTTC.

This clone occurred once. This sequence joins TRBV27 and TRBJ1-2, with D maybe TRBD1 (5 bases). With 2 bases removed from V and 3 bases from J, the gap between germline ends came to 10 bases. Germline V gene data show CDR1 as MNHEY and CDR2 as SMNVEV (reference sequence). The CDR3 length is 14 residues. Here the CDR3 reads CASSLTVRDYGYTF. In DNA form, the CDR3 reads TGTGCCAGCAGTTTAACGGTCAGGGACTATGGCTACACCTTC.